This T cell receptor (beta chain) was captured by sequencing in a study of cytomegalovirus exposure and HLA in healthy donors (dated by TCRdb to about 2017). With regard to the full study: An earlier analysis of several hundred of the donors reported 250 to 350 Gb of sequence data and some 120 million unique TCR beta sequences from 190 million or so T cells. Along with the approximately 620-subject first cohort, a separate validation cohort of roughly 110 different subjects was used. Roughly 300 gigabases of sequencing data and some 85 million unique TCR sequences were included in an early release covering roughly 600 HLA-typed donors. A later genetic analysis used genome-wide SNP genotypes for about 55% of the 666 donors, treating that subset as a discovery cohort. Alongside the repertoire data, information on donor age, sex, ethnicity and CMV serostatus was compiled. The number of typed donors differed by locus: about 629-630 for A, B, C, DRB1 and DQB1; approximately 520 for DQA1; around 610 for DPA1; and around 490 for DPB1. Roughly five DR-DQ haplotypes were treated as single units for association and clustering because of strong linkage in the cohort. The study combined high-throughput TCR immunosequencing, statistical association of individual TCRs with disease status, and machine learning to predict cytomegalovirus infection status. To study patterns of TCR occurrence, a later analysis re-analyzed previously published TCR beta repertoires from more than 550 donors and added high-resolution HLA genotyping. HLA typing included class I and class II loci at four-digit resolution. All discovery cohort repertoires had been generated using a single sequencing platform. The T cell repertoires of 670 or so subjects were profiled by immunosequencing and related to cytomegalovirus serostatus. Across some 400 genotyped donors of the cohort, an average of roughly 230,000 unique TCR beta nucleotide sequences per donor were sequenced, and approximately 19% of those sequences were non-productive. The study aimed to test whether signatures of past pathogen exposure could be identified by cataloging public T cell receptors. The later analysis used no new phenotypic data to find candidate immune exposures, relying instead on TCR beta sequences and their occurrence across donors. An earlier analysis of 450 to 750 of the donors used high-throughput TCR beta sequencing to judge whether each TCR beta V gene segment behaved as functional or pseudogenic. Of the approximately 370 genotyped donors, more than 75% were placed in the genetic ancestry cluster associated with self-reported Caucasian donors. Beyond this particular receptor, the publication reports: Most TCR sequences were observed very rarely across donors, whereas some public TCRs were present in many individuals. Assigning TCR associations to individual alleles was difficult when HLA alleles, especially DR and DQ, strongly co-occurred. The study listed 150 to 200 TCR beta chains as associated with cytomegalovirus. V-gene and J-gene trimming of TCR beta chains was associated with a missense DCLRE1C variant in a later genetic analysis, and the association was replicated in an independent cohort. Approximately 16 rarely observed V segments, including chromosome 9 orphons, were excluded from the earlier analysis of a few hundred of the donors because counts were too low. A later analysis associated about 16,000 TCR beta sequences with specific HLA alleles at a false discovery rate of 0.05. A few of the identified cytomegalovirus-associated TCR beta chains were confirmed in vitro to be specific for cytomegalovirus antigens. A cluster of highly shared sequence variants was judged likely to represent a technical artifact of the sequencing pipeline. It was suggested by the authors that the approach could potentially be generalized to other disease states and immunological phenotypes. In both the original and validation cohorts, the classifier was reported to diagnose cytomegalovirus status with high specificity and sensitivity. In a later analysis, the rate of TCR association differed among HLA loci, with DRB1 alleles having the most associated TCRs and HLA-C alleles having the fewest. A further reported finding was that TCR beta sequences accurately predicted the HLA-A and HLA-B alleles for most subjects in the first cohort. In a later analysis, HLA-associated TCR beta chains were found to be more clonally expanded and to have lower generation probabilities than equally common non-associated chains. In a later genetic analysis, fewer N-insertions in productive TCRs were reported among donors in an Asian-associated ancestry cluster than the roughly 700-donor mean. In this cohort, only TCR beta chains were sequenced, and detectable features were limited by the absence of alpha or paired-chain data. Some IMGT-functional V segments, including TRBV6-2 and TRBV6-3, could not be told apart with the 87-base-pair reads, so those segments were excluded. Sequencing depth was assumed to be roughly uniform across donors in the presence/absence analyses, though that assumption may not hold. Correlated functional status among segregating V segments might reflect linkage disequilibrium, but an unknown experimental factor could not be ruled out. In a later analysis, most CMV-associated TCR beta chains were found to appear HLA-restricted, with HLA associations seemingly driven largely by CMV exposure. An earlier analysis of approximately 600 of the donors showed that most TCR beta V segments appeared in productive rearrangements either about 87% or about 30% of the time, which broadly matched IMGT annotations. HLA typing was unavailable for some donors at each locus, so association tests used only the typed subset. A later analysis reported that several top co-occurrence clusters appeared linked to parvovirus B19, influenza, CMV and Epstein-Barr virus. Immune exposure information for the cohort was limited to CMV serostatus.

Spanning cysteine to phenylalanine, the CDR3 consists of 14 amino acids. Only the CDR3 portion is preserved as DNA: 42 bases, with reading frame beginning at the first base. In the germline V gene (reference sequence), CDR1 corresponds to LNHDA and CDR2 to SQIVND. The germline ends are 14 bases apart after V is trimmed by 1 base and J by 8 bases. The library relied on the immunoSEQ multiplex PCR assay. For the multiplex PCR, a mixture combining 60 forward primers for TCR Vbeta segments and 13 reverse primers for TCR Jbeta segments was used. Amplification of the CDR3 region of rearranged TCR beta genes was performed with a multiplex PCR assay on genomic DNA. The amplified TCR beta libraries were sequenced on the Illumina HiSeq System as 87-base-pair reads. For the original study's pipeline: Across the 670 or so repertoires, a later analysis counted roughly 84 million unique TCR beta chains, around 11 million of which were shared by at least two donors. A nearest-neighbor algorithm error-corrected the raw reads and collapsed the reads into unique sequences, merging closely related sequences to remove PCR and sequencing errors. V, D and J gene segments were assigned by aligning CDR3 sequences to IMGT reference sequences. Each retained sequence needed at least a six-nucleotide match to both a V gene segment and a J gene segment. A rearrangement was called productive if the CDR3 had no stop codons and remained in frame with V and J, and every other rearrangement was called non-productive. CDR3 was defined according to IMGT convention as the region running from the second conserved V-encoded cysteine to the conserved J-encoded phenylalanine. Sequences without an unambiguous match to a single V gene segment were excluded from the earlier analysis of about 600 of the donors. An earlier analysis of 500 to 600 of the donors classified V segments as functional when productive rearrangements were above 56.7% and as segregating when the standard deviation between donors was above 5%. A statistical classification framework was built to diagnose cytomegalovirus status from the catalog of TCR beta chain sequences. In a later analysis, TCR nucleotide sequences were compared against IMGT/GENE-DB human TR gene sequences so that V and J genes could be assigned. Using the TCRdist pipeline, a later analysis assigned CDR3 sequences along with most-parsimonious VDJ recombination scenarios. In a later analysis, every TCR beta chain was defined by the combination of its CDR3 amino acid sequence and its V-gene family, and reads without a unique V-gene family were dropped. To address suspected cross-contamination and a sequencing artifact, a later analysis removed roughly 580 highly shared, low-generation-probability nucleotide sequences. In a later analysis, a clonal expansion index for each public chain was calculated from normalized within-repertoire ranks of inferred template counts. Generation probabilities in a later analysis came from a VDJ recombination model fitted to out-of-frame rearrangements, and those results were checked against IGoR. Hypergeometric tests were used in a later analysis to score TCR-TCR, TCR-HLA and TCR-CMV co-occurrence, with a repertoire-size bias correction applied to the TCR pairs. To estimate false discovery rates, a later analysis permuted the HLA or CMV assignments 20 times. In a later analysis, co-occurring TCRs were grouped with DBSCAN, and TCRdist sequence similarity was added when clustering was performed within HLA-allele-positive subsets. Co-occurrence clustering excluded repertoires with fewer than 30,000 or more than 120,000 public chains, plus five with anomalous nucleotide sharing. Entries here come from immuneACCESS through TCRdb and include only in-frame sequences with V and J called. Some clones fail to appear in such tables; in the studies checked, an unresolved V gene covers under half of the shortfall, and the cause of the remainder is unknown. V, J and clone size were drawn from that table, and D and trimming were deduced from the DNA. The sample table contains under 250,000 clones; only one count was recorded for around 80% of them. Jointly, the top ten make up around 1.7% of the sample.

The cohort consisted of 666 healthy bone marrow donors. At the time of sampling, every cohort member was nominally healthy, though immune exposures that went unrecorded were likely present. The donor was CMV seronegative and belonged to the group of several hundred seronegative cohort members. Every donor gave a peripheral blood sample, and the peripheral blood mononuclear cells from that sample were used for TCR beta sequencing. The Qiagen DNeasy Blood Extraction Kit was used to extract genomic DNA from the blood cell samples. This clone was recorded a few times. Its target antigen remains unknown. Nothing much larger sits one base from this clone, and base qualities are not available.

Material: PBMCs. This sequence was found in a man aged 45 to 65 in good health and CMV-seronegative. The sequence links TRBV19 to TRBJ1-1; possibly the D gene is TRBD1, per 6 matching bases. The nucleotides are TGTGCCAGTAGTATAGTTGGGGGGGCCCTAGAAGCTTTCTTT. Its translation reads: CASSIVGGALEAFF.